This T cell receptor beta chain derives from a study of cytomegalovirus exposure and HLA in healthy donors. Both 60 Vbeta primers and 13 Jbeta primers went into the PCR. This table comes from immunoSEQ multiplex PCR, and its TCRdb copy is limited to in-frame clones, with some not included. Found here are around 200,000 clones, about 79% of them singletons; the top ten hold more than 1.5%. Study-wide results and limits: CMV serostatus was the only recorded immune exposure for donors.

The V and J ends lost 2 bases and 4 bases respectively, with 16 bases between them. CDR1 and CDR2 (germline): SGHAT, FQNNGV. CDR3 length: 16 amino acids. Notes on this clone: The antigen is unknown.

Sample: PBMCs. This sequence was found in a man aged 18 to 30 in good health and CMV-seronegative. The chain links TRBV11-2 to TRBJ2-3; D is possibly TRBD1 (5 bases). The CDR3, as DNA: TGTGCCAGCAGCTTATGGGGCAGCAGGAGCGCAGATACGCAGTATTTT. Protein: CASSLWGSRSADTQYF.